Listed here are 21 T cell receptor beta chains from one sample, sequenced in a study of T cells in Graves' hyperthyroidism and ophthalmopathy (dated by TCRdb to the late 2010s). The library was prepared using multiplex PCR. Instrument used: Illumina HiSeq 2000. Amplification of TCR beta CDR3 regions was carried out from RNA transcripts. The TCR CDR3 was subjected to a first round of RT-PCR using the HTBI primer set and the Qiagen OneStep RT-PCR kit. TCRdb reprocessed the public reads (quality trimming at Q25 with fastp, clone calling with MiXCR) and kept in-frame beta chains. Rows are unified per CDR3 protein, each entry keeping the most common DNA and genes. The sample data list about 640,000 distinct CDR3 sequences, and less than 25% of these were observed just once. Approximately 30% of the sample lies in the top ten. Sequencing was carried out using blood. The receptors derive from a man aged 25 to 40 with Graves' ophthalmopathy.

V is TRBV20-1 and J is TRBJ2-5, with 10 nucleotides matching TRBD2. The CDR3 is made up of 16 amino acids. V lost 0 bases and J lost 9; bases outside the gene matches: 13. The germline V gene has CDR1 DFQATT and CDR2 SNEGSKA (reference sequence). This CDR3 reads CSARDLLAGVPAAQYF. The CDR3 DNA follows: TGCAGTGCTAGAGATCTCCTAGCGGGGGTGCCGGCGGCCCAGTACTTC.

This clonotype was seen a handful of times. The chain recombines TRBV20-1 with TRBJ2-3; 11 nucleotides line up with TRBD2. J lost 0 bases, V lost 3 bases, and 14 bases had no gene match. Germline values: CDR1 DFQATT, CDR2 SNEGSKA (reference sequence). This CDR3 region has 19 residues. The CDR3 DNA follows: TGCAGTGCTAGTCGGGCTAGCGGGAGGATCTCACCTAGCACAGATACGCAGTATTTT. Its protein product is CSASRASGRISPSTDTQYF.

The V gene is TRBV24-1, the J gene TRBJ2-1, with 7 bases matching TRBD1. CDR1 is KGHDR and CDR2 is SFDVKD in the germline V gene. V shed 4 bases and J 6 bases; nucleotides not matched to a gene: 11. The CDR3 is 16 residues long. The CDR3 reads CATSEDPTGFFNEQFF. The CDR3 DNA sequence: TGTGCCACCAGTGAAGATCCGACAGGGTTTTTCAATGAGCAGTTCTTC.

This clonotype was counted many times. The chain employs TRBV3-1 and TRBJ2-7, with D tentatively TRBD1 or TRBD2 (6 bases each). The germline gives CDR1 LGHDT, CDR2 YNNKEL (reference sequence). Trimming pared 5 bases from V and 5 bases from J, leaving 19 bases between. The CDR3 runs to 15 residues. This chain's CDR3 is CASSIGGRVQDEQYF. DNA for the CDR3: TGTGCCAGCAGCATCGGGGGCCGCGTCCAGGACGAGCAGTACTTC.

Ten or more counts support this clonotype. The chain uses TRBV6-2 or TRBV6-3 and TRBJ2-7, with a possible D match to TRBD1 (6 bases). V was trimmed by 1 base and J by 1 base, leaving 8 bases between them. The CDR3 sequence is 14 residues long. Looked up from germline, CDR1 is MNHEY and CDR2 is SVGEGT. CDR3 DNA: TGTGCCAGCAGTTACTACCAGGGGTCCTACGAGCAGTACTTC. Translation gives CASSYYQGSYEQYF.

This clonotype was seen only a few times. CDR3 in amino acids: CASSTGSPNYGYTF. The CDR3 nucleotides read TGTGCCAGCAGCACAGGGTCCCCTAACTATGGCTACACCTTC. The chain carries TRBV6-1 and TRBJ1-2; a weak D match, TRBD1 (6 bases). Trimming pared 6 bases from V and 0 bases from J, leaving 11 bases between. The CDR3 loop spans 14 amino acids. Germline V lookup: CDR1 MNHNS, CDR2 SASEGT.

This chain links TRBV7-9 with TRBJ2-7; D gene uncertain. The CDR3 covers 15 residues. Germline CDR1 and CDR2: SEHNR and FQNEAQ (reference sequence). The V end was cut by 4 bases, the J end by 2 bases, with 15 bases between. The CDR3 DNA sequence: TGTGCCAGCAGCTCCCGCCGCGTAGGGACCTACGAGCAGTACTTC. Its protein product is CASSSRRVGTYEQYF.

V and J are TRBV20-1 and TRBJ2-3, with 7 positions matching TRBD2. V lost 6 bases to trimming and J lost 0 bases; unmatched junction nucleotides: 18. The CDR3 extends over 18 amino acids. Germline-derived CDR1 and CDR2 are DFQATT and SNEGSKA (reference sequence). The CDR3 DNA sequence: TGCAGTGCAACGGGACGGGGTTCGGCGCGGGAGAGCACAGATACGCAGTATTTT. It is translated as CSATGRGSARESTDTQYF.

CDR3 region: CASTDGNTIYF. In DNA form, the CDR3 reads TGCGCCAGCACGGATGGAAACACCATATATTTT. The chain uses TRBV5-1 and TRBJ1-3; D unresolved. Trimming took off 6 bases at V and 3 bases at J, with 4 bases between the two ends. The germline gives CDR1 SGHRS, CDR2 YFSETQ. CDR3 length: 11 amino acids.

The chain links TRBV6-1 to TRBJ1-1; possibly TRBD1 for D (6 bases). Germline V gene lookup returns CDR1 MNHNS and CDR2 SASEGT. V lost 5 bases and J lost 5, with 15 bases in between. The CDR3 runs 14 residues. CDR3 loop: CASSPKWGLTEAFF. CDR3 nucleotides: TGTGCCAGCAGTCCCAAATGGGGGCTGACTGAAGCTTTCTTT.

In this sample, this clonotype turned up a few times. The chain carries TRBV6-5 and TRBJ1-1; no clear D. Germline CDR1 MNHEY, CDR2 SVGAGI. The CDR3 is made up of 16 amino acids. V shed 0 bases and J shed 1 base, with 12 bases lying between them. The CDR3 coding sequence is TGTGCCAGCAGTTACTCTCCGGCCTCACCGAACACTGAAGCTTTCTTT. This codes for CASSYSPASPNTEAFF.

This clonotype occurred a few times. The rearrangement uses TRBV20-1 and TRBJ2-3; 10 bases are a match to TRBD2. The V gene end was trimmed by 5 bases and the J gene end by 0 bases; junction bases not matched to a gene: 5. Germline values: CDR1 DFQATT, CDR2 SNEGSKA (reference sequence). The CDR3 is 15 residues long. DNA of the CDR3: TGCAGTGCTCCGCGGACTAGCGGAAGCACAGATACGCAGTATTTT. This codes for CSAPRTSGSTDTQYF.

The J gene is TRBJ1-1, the V gene TRBV15; 7 bases agree with TRBD1. The CDR3 has 14 residues. Germline loops: CDR1 LNHNV, CDR2 YYDKDF (reference sequence). The V gene end was trimmed by 3 bases and the J gene end by 5 bases; junction bases not matched to a gene: 6. CDR3 sequence reads: CATSRRQGGTEAFF. The CDR3 coding sequence is TGTGCCACCAGCAGGCGACAGGGAGGGACTGAAGCTTTCTTT.

The CDR3 DNA sequence: TGTGCCATCAGTGACTCAGACAGGGGAAAGAATTCACCCCTCCACTTT. Protein: CAISDSDRGKNSPLHF. The chain employs TRBV10-3 and TRBJ1-6; 8 nucleotides match TRBD1. The CDR3 totals 16 residues. V lost 3 bases, J lost 7 bases, and 8 bases stayed unmatched. CDR1 is ENHRY, CDR2 SYGVKD, per germline.

This CDR3 is CAIRGVLAGLNEQFF. The CDR3 coding sequence is TGTGCCATCAGGGGGGTACTAGCGGGCCTCAATGAGCAGTTCTTC. The chain is built from TRBV10-3 and TRBJ2-1; 9 nucleotides line up with TRBD2. The V gene's germline CDR1 is ENHRY and CDR2 SYGVKD. The CDR3 has 15 residues. After removal of 6 bases from V and 6 bases from J, the junction contained 9 bases not matched to a gene.

This clonotype was seen repeatedly, ten times or more. The J gene is TRBJ1-1, the V gene TRBV29-1, with 9 bases lining up with TRBD1. The V segment lost 4 bases and the J segment 1 base; nucleotides outside the gene matches: 4. In germline, CDR1 is SQVTM, CDR2 ANQGSEA. The CDR3 has 14 residues. CDR3 sequence: CSVGTGGGNTEAFF. CDR3 DNA: TGCAGCGTTGGTACAGGGGGCGGGAACACTGAAGCTTTCTTT. Complete variable domain (other parts from reference TRBV29-1 and TRBJ1-1): SAVISQKPSRDICQRGTSLTIQCQVDSQVTMMFWYRQQPGQSLTLIATANQGSEATYESGFVIDKFPISRPNLTFSTLTVSNMSPEDSSIYLCSVGTGGGNTEAFFGQGTRLTVV.

The rearrangement joins TRBV19 to TRBJ2-1; 8 nucleotides align to TRBD2. Germline assignment: CDR1 LNHDA and CDR2 SQIVND (reference sequence). This CDR3 region has 14 residues. J gave up 6 bases and V 5 bases, and 6 bases lay outside the gene matches. The CDR3 bases are TGTGCCAGTAGTTATAGCGGGGCTTCCAATGAGCAGTTCTTC. This encodes CASSYSGASNEQFF.

V and J are TRBV29-1 and TRBJ1-1; D gene ambiguous. Looked up from germline, CDR1 is SQVTM and CDR2 is ANQGSEA. V was cut by 2 bases and J by 10 bases, with 14 bases left in between. The CDR3 totals 12 residues. This chain's CDR3 is CSVETFRLSAFF. The CDR3 nucleotides are TGCAGCGTTGAAACTTTTAGGTTGTCAGCTTTCTTT.

This clonotype was seen repeatedly, ten times or more. The rearrangement links TRBV28 to TRBJ2-1; TRBD2 matches at 8 bases. CDR1 is MDHEN and CDR2 is SYDVKM in the germline V gene. V shed 7 bases and J 7 bases; nucleotides not matched to a gene: 12. The CDR3 contains 15 residues. The CDR3 sequence: CASTSAAGGPNEQFF. CDR3 in DNA: TGTGCCAGCACTTCGGCGGCGGGAGGACCTAATGAGCAGTTCTTC.

The chain combines TRBV28 with TRBJ1-6; D not certain. Deletions cut 5 bases from V and 7 bases from J, with 12 bases between. This CDR3 spans 14 amino acids. Germline CDR1 MDHEN, CDR2 SYDVKM. In nucleotides, the CDR3 is TGTGCCAGCAGTCCCGGGCAGACCAATTCACCCCTCCACTTT. It is translated as CASSPGQTNSPLHF.

The table lists this clonotype with a few counts. CDR3 amino acids: CASSLPGGFTDTQYF. The CDR3, as DNA: TGTGCCAGCAGCTTACCCGGGGGGTTCACAGATACGCAGTATTTT. The genes are TRBV7-9 and TRBJ2-3, with 7 bases fitting TRBD2. Germline values: CDR1 SEHNR, CDR2 FQNEAQ (reference sequence). Losses at the gene ends were 2 bases for V and 2 bases for J; bases not matched to a gene: 4. The CDR3 runs 15 residues.